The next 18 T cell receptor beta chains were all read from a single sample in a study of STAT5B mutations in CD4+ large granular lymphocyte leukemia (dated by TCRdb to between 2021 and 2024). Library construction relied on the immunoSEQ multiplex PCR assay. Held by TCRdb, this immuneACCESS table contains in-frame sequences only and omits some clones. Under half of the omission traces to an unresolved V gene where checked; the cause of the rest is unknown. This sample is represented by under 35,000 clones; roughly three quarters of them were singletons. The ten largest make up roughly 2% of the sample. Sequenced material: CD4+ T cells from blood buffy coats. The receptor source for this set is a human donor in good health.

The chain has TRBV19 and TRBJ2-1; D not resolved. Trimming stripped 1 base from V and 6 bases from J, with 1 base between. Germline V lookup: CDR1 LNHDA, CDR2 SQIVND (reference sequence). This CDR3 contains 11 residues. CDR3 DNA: TGTGCCAGTAGTATAGGCAATGAGCAGTTCTTC. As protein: CASSIGNEQFF.

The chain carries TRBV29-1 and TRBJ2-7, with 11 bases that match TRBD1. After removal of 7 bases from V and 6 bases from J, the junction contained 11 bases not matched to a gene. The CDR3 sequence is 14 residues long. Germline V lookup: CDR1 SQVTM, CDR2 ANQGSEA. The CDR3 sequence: CSALPGTGGIEQYF. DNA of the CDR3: TGCAGCGCCCTTCCCGGGACAGGGGGAATCGAGCAGTACTTC.

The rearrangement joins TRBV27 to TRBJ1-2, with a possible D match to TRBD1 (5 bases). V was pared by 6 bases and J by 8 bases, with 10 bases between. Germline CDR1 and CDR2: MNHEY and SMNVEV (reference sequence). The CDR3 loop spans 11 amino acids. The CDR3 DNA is TGTGCCAGCAGAACCGGGGGGGGCTACACCTTC. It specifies CASRTGGGYTF.

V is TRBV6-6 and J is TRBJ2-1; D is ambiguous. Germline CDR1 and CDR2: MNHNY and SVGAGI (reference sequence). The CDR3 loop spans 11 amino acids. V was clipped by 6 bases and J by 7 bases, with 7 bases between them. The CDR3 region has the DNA TGTGCCAGCAGCCTCGGGAATGAGCAGTTCTTC. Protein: CASSLGNEQFF.

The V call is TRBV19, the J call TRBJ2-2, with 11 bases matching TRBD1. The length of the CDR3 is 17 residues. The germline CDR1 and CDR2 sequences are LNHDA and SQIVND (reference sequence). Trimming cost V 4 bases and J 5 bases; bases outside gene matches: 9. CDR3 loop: CASSTPGQGAWTGELFF. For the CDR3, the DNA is TGTGCCAGTAGTACCCCAGGACAGGGGGCATGGACCGGGGAGCTGTTTTTT.

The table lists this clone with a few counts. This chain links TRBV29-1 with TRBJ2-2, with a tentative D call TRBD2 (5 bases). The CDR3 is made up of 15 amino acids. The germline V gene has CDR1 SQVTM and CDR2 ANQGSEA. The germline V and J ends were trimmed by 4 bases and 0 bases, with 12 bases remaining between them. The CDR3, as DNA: TGCAGCGTTGGGTCTAGCAGCGCGAACACCGGGGAGCTGTTTTTT. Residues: CSVGSSSANTGELFF.

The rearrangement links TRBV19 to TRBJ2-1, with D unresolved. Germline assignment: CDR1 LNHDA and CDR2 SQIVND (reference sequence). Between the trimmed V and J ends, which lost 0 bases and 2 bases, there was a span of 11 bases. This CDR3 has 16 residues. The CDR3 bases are TGTGCCAGTAGTATAGAAGGCGGCCTAACCTACAATGAGCAGTTCTTC. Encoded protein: CASSIEGGLTYNEQFF.

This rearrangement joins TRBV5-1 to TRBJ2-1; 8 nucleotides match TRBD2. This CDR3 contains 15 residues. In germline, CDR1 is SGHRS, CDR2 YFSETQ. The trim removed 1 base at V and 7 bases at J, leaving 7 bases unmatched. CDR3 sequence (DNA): TGCGCCAGCAGCTTGAGCAGCGGGGGAAGGAATGAGCAGTTCTTC. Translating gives CASSLSSGGRNEQFF.

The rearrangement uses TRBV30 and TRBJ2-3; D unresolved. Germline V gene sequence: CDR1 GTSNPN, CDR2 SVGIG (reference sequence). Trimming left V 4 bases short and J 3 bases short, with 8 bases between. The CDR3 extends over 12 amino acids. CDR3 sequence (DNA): TGTGCCTGGACTAGTTCAACAGATACGCAGTATTTT. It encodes CAWTSSTDTQYF.

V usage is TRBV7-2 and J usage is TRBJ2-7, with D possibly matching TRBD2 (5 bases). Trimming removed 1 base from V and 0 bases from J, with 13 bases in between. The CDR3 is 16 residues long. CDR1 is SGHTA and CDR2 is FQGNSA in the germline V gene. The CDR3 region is CASSLGAGVLSYEQYF. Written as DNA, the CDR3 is TGTGCCAGCAGCTTAGGCGCCGGGGTTCTCTCCTACGAGCAGTACTTC.

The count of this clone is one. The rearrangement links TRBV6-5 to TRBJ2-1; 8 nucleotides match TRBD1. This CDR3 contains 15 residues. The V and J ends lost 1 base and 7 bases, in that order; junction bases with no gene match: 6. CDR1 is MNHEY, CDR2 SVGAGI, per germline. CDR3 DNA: TGTGCCAGCAGTTACTTAGGACAGGGATGGAATGAGCAGTTCTTC. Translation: CASSYLGQGWNEQFF.

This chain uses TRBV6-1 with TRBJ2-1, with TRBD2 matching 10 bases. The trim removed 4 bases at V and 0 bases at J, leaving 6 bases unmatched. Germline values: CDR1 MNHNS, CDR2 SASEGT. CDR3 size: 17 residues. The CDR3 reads CASSAIPSGGSYNEQFF. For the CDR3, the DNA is TGTGCCAGCAGTGCCATACCTAGCGGGGGCTCCTACAATGAGCAGTTCTTC.

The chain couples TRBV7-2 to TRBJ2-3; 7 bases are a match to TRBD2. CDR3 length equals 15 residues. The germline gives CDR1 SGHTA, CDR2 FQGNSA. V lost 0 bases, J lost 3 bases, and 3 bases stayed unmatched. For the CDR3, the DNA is TGTGCCAGCAGCTTAGCGCGGGGGAGTACAGATACGCAGTATTTT. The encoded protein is CASSLARGSTDTQYF.

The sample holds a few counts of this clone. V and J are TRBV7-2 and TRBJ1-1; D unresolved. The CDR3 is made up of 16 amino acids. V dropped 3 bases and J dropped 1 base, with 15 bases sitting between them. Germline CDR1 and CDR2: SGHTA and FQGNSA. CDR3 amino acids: CASSLGSRWGNTEAFF. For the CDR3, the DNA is TGTGCCAGCAGCTTGGGGAGTCGGTGGGGGAACACTGAAGCTTTCTTT.

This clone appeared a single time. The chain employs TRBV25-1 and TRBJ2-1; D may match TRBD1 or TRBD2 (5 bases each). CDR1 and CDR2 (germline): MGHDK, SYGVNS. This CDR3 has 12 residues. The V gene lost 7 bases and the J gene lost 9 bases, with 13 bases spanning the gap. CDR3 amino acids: CASNKMRGEQFF. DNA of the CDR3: TGTGCCAGCAACAAGATGAGGGGTGAGCAGTTCTTC.

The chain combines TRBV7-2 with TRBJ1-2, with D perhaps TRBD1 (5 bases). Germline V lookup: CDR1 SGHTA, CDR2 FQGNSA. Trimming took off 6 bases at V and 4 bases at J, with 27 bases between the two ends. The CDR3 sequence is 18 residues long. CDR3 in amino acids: CASSLVPSPMTVSYGYTF. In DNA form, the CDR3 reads TGTGCCAGCAGTTTGGTTCCGTCTCCCATGACAGTCTCCTATGGCTACACCTTC.

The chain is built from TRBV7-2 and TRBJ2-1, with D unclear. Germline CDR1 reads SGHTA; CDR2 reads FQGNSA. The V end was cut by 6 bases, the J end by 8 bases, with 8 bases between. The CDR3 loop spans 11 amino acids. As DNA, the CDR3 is TGTGCCAGCAGTAGGGCCCATGAGCAGTTCTTC. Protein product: CASSRAHEQFF.

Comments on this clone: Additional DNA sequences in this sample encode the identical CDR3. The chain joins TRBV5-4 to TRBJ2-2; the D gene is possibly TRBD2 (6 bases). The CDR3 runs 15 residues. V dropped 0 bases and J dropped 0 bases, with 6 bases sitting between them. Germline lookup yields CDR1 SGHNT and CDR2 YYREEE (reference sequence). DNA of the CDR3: TGTGCCAGCAGCTTGGCGGGGGCGAACACCGGGGAGCTGTTTTTT. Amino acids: CASSLAGANTGELFF.